The rows below give T cell receptor beta chains drawn from one sample of a study of shared clonotypes between healthy human individuals. Data came from immunoSEQ multiplex PCR; TCRdb stores just in-frame clones and leaves some out. The repertoire holds 1.5 million to 1.9 million clones, around 98% seen once, with approximately 0.45% in the top ten. The sequenced sample consisted of naive CD4+ T cells sorted from blood. These TCRs come from a man aged 25-40 years in good health. Each CDR3 is given with its conserved first and last residue. A D gene is named only where the DNA matches it firmly. Not every row has a clone size; where given, it reads once, few, many or a size class.

V gene: TRBV18
D gene: -
clone size: -
J gene: TRBJ1-2
CDR3 protein: CASSPLAVAGGTNYGYTF
CDR3 DNA: TGTGCCAGCTCACCACTGGCGGTAGCCGGAGGGACTAACTATGGCTACACCTTC

V gene: TRBV5-1
D gene: TRBD2
clone size: once
J gene: TRBJ2-7
CDR3 protein: CASSFPPTSGRFQDLSYEQYF
CDR3 DNA: TGCGCCAGCAGCTTTCCGCCAACTAGCGGGAGATTCCAAGATCTGTCCTACGAGCAGTACTTC

V gene: TRBV5-1
D gene: -
clone size: once
J gene: TRBJ1-4
CDR3 protein: CASSFRPRQNNEKLFF
CDR3 DNA: TGCGCCAGCAGCTTCCGACCACGACAGAATAATGAAAAACTGTTTTTT

V gene: TRBV9
D gene: TRBD2
clone size: -
J gene: TRBJ2-7
CDR3 protein: CASSVGASGAYEQYF
CDR3 DNA: TGTGCCAGCAGCGTAGGAGCTAGCGGCGCTTACGAGCAGTACTTC

V gene: TRBV9
D gene: -
clone size: -
J gene: TRBJ1-5
CDR3 protein: CASSATDSNQPQHF
CDR3 DNA: TGTGCCAGCAGCGCAACAGATAGCAATCAGCCCCAGCATTTT

V gene: TRBV7-9
D gene: TRBD1
clone size: -
J gene: TRBJ2-1
CDR3 protein: CASSSKIQGGEQFF
CDR3 DNA: TGTGCCAGCAGCTCAAAGATACAGGGGGGTGAGCAGTTCTTC

V gene: TRBV27
D gene: TRBD1
clone size: -
J gene: TRBJ2-1
CDR3 protein: CASSFSSRDRGRNEQFF
CDR3 DNA: TGTGCCAGCAGTTTCTCTAGCCGGGACAGGGGGCGAAATGAGCAGTTCTTC

V gene: TRBV10-2
D gene: -
clone size: -
J gene: TRBJ1-2
CDR3 protein: CASSEWGGRGYTF
CDR3 DNA: TGCGCCAGCAGTGAATGGGGGGGCAGGGGCTACACCTTC

V gene: TRBV5-1
D gene: -
clone size: -
J gene: TRBJ2-1
CDR3 protein: CASSLGAGLSYNEQFF
CDR3 DNA: TGCGCCAGCAGCTTGGGGGCCGGCCTCTCCTACAATGAGCAGTTCTTC

V gene: TRBV4-3
D gene: -
clone size: -
J gene: TRBJ2-4
CDR3 protein: CASSQDPEGAVKNIQYF
CDR3 DNA: TGCGCCAGCAGCCAAGATCCGGAGGGAGCGGTCAAAAACATTCAGTACTTC

V gene: TRBV18
D gene: -
clone size: -
J gene: TRBJ1-1
CDR3 protein: CASSPQVMNTEAFF
CDR3 DNA: TGTGCCAGCTCACCACAGGTTATGAACACTGAAGCTTTCTTT

V gene: TRBV25-1
D gene: -
clone size: -
J gene: TRBJ2-3
CDR3 protein: CASRGDWTGTDTQYF
CDR3 DNA: TGTGCCAGCAGAGGGGACTGGACGGGCACAGATACGCAGTATTTT

V gene: TRBV29-1
D gene: -
clone size: -
J gene: TRBJ2-7
CDR3 protein: CSARDAGYEQYF
CDR3 DNA: TGCAGCGCACGGGATGCGGGCTACGAGCAGTACTTC

V gene: TRBV30
D gene: -
clone size: -
J gene: TRBJ2-2
CDR3 protein: CAWTAGLIGTGELFF
CDR3 DNA: TGTGCCTGGACTGCGGGGCTCATCGGCACCGGGGAGCTGTTTTTT

V gene: TRBV27
D gene: -
clone size: -
J gene: TRBJ2-7
CDR3 protein: CASSPKGTAYEQYF
CDR3 DNA: TGTGCCAGCAGTCCAAAAGGGACCGCCTACGAGCAGTACTTC

V gene: TRBV28
D gene: TRBD2
clone size: -
J gene: TRBJ2-7
CDR3 protein: CASRHSPRAGGEQYF
CDR3 DNA: TGTGCCAGCAGACACTCCCCCCGGGCGGGAGGCGAGCAGTACTTC

V gene: TRBV12-5
D gene: -
clone size: -
J gene: TRBJ2-2
CDR3 protein: CASGLVSDGELFF
CDR3 DNA: TGTGCTAGTGGTTTGGTATCGGACGGGGAGCTGTTTTTT

V gene: TRBV19
D gene: -
clone size: -
J gene: TRBJ2-5
CDR3 protein: CASSILRSETQYF
CDR3 DNA: TGTGCCAGTAGTATTCTGAGATCCGAGACCCAGTACTTC

V gene: TRBV29-1
D gene: -
clone size: -
J gene: TRBJ2-3
CDR3 protein: CSVEIAADTQYF
CDR3 DNA: TGCAGCGTTGAGATAGCGGCAGATACGCAGTATTTT

V gene: TRBV29-1
D gene: TRBD2
clone size: -
J gene: TRBJ2-3
CDR3 protein: CSVFSGGLRSGAQYF
CDR3 DNA: TGCAGCGTCTTCAGTGGGGGACTACGCAGCGGGGCGCAGTATTTT

V gene: TRBV5-8
D gene: -
clone size: -
J gene: TRBJ1-1
CDR3 protein: CASSLGQIPSPTEAFF
CDR3 DNA: TGTGCCAGCAGCTTGGGACAAATCCCGAGCCCTACTGAAGCTTTCTTT

V gene: TRBV4-3
D gene: -
clone size: -
J gene: TRBJ2-2
CDR3 protein: CASSQGLLNTGELFF
CDR3 DNA: TGCGCCAGCAGCCAAGGGTTACTGAACACCGGGGAGCTGTTTTTT

V gene: TRBV5-1
D gene: -
clone size: once
J gene: TRBJ2-1
CDR3 protein: CASSLVMDEQFF
CDR3 DNA: TGCGCCAGCAGCTTAGTGATGGATGAGCAGTTCTTC